The clone carrying this T cell receptor (beta chain) was seen only a few times. The antigen is unknown. Other DNA sequences of this sample code for an identical CDR3. These data are taken from a study of cytomegalovirus exposure and HLA in healthy donors. Study-wide results and limits: Researchers reported in a later analysis that a missense DCLRE1C variant was tied to TCR beta V- and J-gene trimming. Rarity held for most TCR sequences, but there were some public TCRs that occurred in many donors. According to reports, the classifier identified cytomegalovirus status with high specificity and sensitivity.

The PCR made use of 60 Vbeta and 13 Jbeta primers. Method: immunoSEQ multiplex PCR; TCRdb's copy keeps in-frame clones and lacks some. The repertoire holds some 120,000 clones, with approximately 69% as singletons. This clonotype was obtained from a man aged 35-49 years in good health and CMV-seropositive. Sequenced input: PBMCs.

The CDR3 spells CASSGGLAAYEQYF. CDR3 nucleotide sequence: TGTGCCAGCAGTGGAGGGCTAGCGGCCTACGAGCAGTACTTC. The genes are TRBV2 and TRBJ2-7; 7 bases line up with TRBD2. CDR1 and CDR2 (germline): SNHLY, FYNNEI. Unmatched junction bases numbered 5, after V lost 4 bases and J lost 2 bases. The CDR3 length is 14 residues.